This T cell receptor (beta chain) was identified during a study of blood T cell repertoires in COVID-19. On the study more broadly: Spain, Italy and the United States supplied samples that represented acute and convalescent COVID-19.

In the authors' methods: Amplification with reference gene primers provided the estimates of nucleated cell counts. Sequencing used immunoSEQ multiplex PCR; TCRdb keeps in-frame clones, though not all of them. V, J and clone size reflect that table, while D and trimming were determined from the DNA. The sample shows 290,000 or so clones, roughly 85% of them seen only once. Germline loops: CDR1 SGHRS, CDR2 YFSETQ. This CDR3 has 14 amino acids. V dropped 7 bases and J dropped 6; count of bases not matched to a gene: 12. The chain joins TRBV5-1 to TRBJ2-7, with 8 positions matching TRBD1. Sequences were obtained from peripheral blood. This TCR was sampled from a man aged 45-60 years with active or convalescent COVID-19. The CDR3 spells CASGMGQEFSEQYF. The DNA for the CDR3 is TGCGCCAGCGGGATGGGACAGGAATTCTCCGAGCAGTACTTC.